This entry is about one T cell receptor beta chain. Its target is not known. This CDR3 region has 14 residues. Trimming took 6 bases from V and 7 from J, leaving 15 bases between them. Germline V gene sequence: CDR1 MNHEY, CDR2 SVGAGI. These data originate in a study of T cell responses to AZD1222 COVID-19 vaccine. Regarding the study as a whole: With two AZD1222 doses given, Spike-specific TCR breadth and depth both rose. It should be noted that donors were predominantly white British and more often female, and clonal diversity was possibly underestimated. Spike-wide vaccine-associated CD4 TCRs dominated at 160-218 and 743-854.

Clones were sequenced by immunoSEQ multiplex PCR, and TCRdb holds only the in-frame ones, with some missing. The table lists tens of thousands of clones, 88% of them singletons, with about 12% in the top ten. Recipients boosted at about 4 weeks or about 12 weeks are pooled. The chain carries TRBV6-5 and TRBJ1-4; D uncertain. The sample in question was peripheral blood, obtained 28 days after the second AZD1222 dose. The receptor was isolated from an adult who received the AZD1222 COVID-19 vaccine. DNA for the CDR3: TGTGCCAGCAGCCGGACCTTGGGTGGTGAAAAACTGTTTTTT. Encoded protein: CASSRTLGGEKLFF.